Presented here are 24 T cell receptor beta chains from one specimen sequenced in a study of early T cells in non-severe SARS-CoV-2 infection. MiXCR, applied by TCRdb to the 5' RACE reads, yields one record per CDR3 protein. The repertoire has around 55,000 distinct CDR3 sequences, under 15% of them found once; the top ten carry about 1.4%. Sequencing input: whole blood. The source is an adult who was a healthcare worker with PCR-confirmed SARS-CoV-2 infection or an uninfected control (not recorded which).

V gene TRBV20-1 combines with J gene TRBJ2-3; possibly TRBD2 for D (5 bases). The length of the CDR3 is 13 residues. In germline, CDR1 is DFQATT, CDR2 SNEGSKA (reference sequence). V lost 5 bases and J lost 0, with 9 bases in between. The chain's CDR3 is CSAPRTSTDTQYF. The CDR3 nucleotides read TGCAGTGCTCCCCGGACTAGCACAGATACGCAGTATTTT.

This clonotype has only a few counts. The J gene is TRBJ1-1, the V gene TRBV18; D gene ambiguous. With 2 bases removed from V and 2 bases from J, the gap between germline ends came to 9 bases. Germline V CDR1 and CDR2: KGHSH, LQKENI. CDR3 length: 14 amino acids. The CDR3 coding sequence is TGTGCCAGCTCACCAGAGGTAGGAAACACTGAAGCTTTCTTT. This encodes CASSPEVGNTEAFF.

This clonotype was recorded a few times. This chain joins TRBV6-1 and TRBJ1-2; no clear D. Trimming left V 0 bases short and J 8 bases short, with 13 bases between. Germline V lookup: CDR1 MNHNS, CDR2 SASEGT. CDR3 length: 14 amino acids. CDR3 DNA: TGTGCCAGCAGTGAAGCGCGTGGGAAGACAGGCTACACCTTC. Translated: CASSEARGKTGYTF.

The chain is built from TRBV12-3 or TRBV12-4 and TRBJ2-2; 8 nucleotides line up with TRBD1. V was clipped by 5 bases and J by 2 bases; unmatched bases: 4. There are 15 residues in the CDR3. The DNA for the CDR3 is TGTGCCAGCAGTGCAGGGGGCACTAACACCGGGGAGCTGTTTTTT. This translates into CASSAGGTNTGELFF.

This clonotype was observed many times. The J gene is TRBJ1-6, the V gene TRBV12-3 or TRBV12-4; possibly TRBD1 for D (6 bases). The CDR3 is made up of 15 amino acids. V was clipped by 6 bases and J by 5 bases, with 14 bases between them. The CDR3 region has the DNA TGTGCCAGCAGCCGAAGGACAGTCAATAATTCACCCCTCCACTTT. Translating gives CASSRRTVNNSPLHF.

The genes are TRBV7-8 and TRBJ2-2; 11 bases agree with TRBD2. V was clipped by 5 bases and J by 6 bases; unmatched bases: 8. The germline CDR1 and CDR2 sequences are SGHVS and FQNEAQ. This CDR3 comprises 16 residues. CDR3 loop: CASSTIAGGPAGELFF. DNA for the CDR3: TGTGCCAGCAGCACGATAGCGGGGGGGCCAGCCGGGGAGCTGTTTTTT. Combining the CDR3 with reference TRBV7-8 and TRBJ2-2 gives the whole variable domain GAGVSQSPRYKVAKRGQDVALRCDPISGHVSLFWYQQALGQGPEFLTYFQNEAQLDKSGLPSDRFFAERPEGSVSTLKIQRTQQEDSAVYLCASSTIAGGPAGELFFGEGSRLTVL.

This clonotype occurred a few times. This chain connects TRBV5-8 to TRBJ2-1, with 9 bases that match TRBD2. Germline loops: CDR1 SGHTS, CDR2 YDEGEE. The V and J ends lost 0 bases and 4 bases, in that order; junction bases with no gene match: 11. The CDR3 has 18 amino acids. CDR3 DNA sequence: TGTGCCAGCAGCTTGGCTTACTTAAAGCGGGGGGCATACAATGAGCAGTTCTTC. Translation: CASSLAYLKRGAYNEQFF.

The DNA for the CDR3 is TGCGCCAGCAGCTGGACCGCTTGGACAGGGGGAAGCTCGAACACTGAAGCTTTCTTT. This gives the protein CASSWTAWTGGSSNTEAFF. V and J are TRBV5-1 and TRBJ1-1; 10 nucleotides align to TRBD1. The germline gives CDR1 SGHRS, CDR2 YFSETQ. The CDR3 length is 19 residues. Trimming took 3 bases from V and 1 from J; bases not matched to a gene: 15.

Points on this clonotype: The junction departs from germline at one end; a sequencing error may be responsible. This chain links TRBV18 with TRBJ1-6; D is perhaps TRBD1 (6 bases). This CDR3 is built from 17 residues. Germline CDR1 and CDR2: KGHSH and LQKENI. The chain's CDR3 is CVSSPPSGGGVYSPLHF. The CDR3 nucleotides are TGTGTCAGCTCACCTCCTTCTGGAGGGGGAGTATACTCACCCCTCCACTTT.

This clonotype occurred a few times. The gene calls are TRBV6-6 and TRBJ2-7; 7 bases match TRBD1. The CDR3 is made up of 13 amino acids. V was pared by 5 bases and J by 3 bases, with 4 bases of the junction left unmatched. Looked up from germline, CDR1 is MNHNY and CDR2 is SVGAGI (reference sequence). The CDR3 here is CASSLRDSYEQYF. The CDR3 nucleotides are TGTGCCAGCAGTCTCCGGGACAGCTACGAGCAGTACTTC.

This clonotype was observed a handful of times. This chain links TRBV7-6 with TRBJ2-7; D might be TRBD2 (5 bases). Germline-derived CDR1 and CDR2 are SGHVS and FNYEAQ. This CDR3 region has 13 residues. V was shortened by 2 bases and J by 7 bases, with 12 bases between the two germline ends. In DNA, the CDR3 is TGTGCCAGCAGCTTATCAGAGGGCTCTGAGCAGTACTTC. Translating gives CASSLSEGSEQYF. The variable domain in full, completed from reference TRBV7-6 and TRBJ2-7, reads GAGVSQSPRYKVTKRGQDVALRCDPISGHVSLYWYRQALGQGPEFLTYFNYEAQQDKSGLPNDRFSAERPEGSISTLTIQRTEQRDSAMYRCASSLSEGSEQYFGPGTRLTVT.

V gene TRBV5-1 combines with J gene TRBJ1-2; 8 bases are a match to TRBD1. CDR3 length: 15 residues. Trimming removed 1 base from V and 5 bases from J; junction bases left unmatched: 7. Germline V lookup: CDR1 SGHRS, CDR2 YFSETQ. CDR3 nucleotide sequence: TGCGCCAGCAGCTTGTCGGGACAGGCGGTATATGGCTACACCTTC. The encoded protein is CASSLSGQAVYGYTF.

This clonotype was found a few times. The chain links TRBV18 to TRBJ1-5; 8 nucleotides align to TRBD1. Germline CDR1 KGHSH, CDR2 LQKENI. The trim removed 2 bases at V and 1 base at J, leaving 4 bases unmatched. CDR3 length: 16 residues. DNA of the CDR3: TGTGCCAGCTCACCAAGCACAGGGGGGAGCAATCAGCCCCAGCATTTT. This encodes CASSPSTGGSNQPQHF.

The chain has TRBV12-3 or TRBV12-4 and TRBJ1-1, with D uncertain. Trimming shortened V by 0 bases and J by 1 base, and 3 bases separated the two germline ends. This CDR3 has 13 amino acids. The CDR3 loop is CASSLAANTEAFF. The CDR3 nucleotides are TGTGCCAGCAGTTTAGCAGCGAACACTGAAGCTTTCTTT.

This clonotype occurred a few times. The chain couples TRBV11-2 to TRBJ2-3, with a weak D call TRBD1 (6 bases). Germline V gene sequence: CDR1 SGHAT, CDR2 FQNNGV. Trimming stripped 4 bases from V and 8 bases from J, with 13 bases between. The CDR3 extends over 13 amino acids. This CDR3 reads CASSSLQGGTQYF. CDR3 coding DNA: TGTGCCAGCAGCTCACTACAGGGTGGTACGCAGTATTTT.

This sequence joins TRBV3-1 and TRBJ1-6, with D maybe TRBD1 (6 bases). This CDR3 is built from 17 residues. Trimming removed 4 bases at V and 8 bases at J, with 21 bases between. The V gene's germline CDR1 is LGHDT and CDR2 YNNKEL (reference sequence). The chain's CDR3 is CASSPRGNRVPYSPLHF. In DNA, the CDR3 is TGTGCCAGCAGCCCACGTGGCAACAGGGTTCCGTATTCACCCCTCCACTTT.

This clonotype showed up many times. V usage is TRBV6-1 and J usage is TRBJ1-5, with D perhaps TRBD1 (5 bases). Looked up from germline, CDR1 is MNHNS and CDR2 is SASEGT. V was cut by 8 bases and J by 4 bases, with 12 bases left in between. This CDR3 has 13 amino acids. The DNA for the CDR3 is TGTGCCAGCTTATTGGGGGTTAATCAGCCCCAGCATTTT. Its translation is CASLLGVNQPQHF.

The rearrangement links TRBV7-8 to TRBJ2-7; 10 bases are shared with TRBD1. The CDR3 has 14 amino acids. CDR1 SGHVS and CDR2 FQNEAQ come from the germline V gene. Losses at the gene ends were 4 bases for V and 5 bases for J; bases not matched to a gene: 5. CDR3 nucleotides: TGTGCCAGCAGCTCAGGACAGGGGGGAAACGAGCAGTACTTC. Protein sequence: CASSSGQGGNEQYF.

The chain joins TRBV4-2 to TRBJ2-3; 11 nucleotides match TRBD2. The ends lost 1 base at V and 4 bases at J; junction bases unmatched: 4. The V gene's germline CDR1 is LGHNA and CDR2 YNFKEQ. The CDR3 spans 16 residues. CDR3 loop: CASSQGLAGGSDTQYF. In DNA, the CDR3 is TGTGCCAGCAGCCAAGGGCTAGCGGGGGGATCAGATACGCAGTATTTT.

This clonotype was counted between two and nine times. This rearrangement joins TRBV20-1 to TRBJ1-1, with unresolved D. Trimming shortened V by 0 bases and J by 6 bases, and 5 bases separated the two germline ends. Germline V gives CDR1 DFQATT, CDR2 SNEGSKA (reference sequence). The CDR3 extends over 11 amino acids. The CDR3 DNA follows: TGCAGTGCTAGAGATCGCGCTGAAGCTTTCTTT. Its protein product is CSARDRAEAFF.

Concerning this clonotype itself: At one of its ends the junction is not consistent with the germline gene, which may arise from a read error. This chain uses TRBV4-1 with TRBJ2-7; no definite D call. The CDR3 totals 13 residues. Germline CDR1 is MGHRA and CDR2 is YSYEKL. DNA for the CDR3: TGCGCCAGCAGCCAAGAGGTTGTGGACGAGCAGAACTTC. Translating gives CASSQEVVDEQNF.

Only a few counts were recorded for this clonotype. The rearrangement links TRBV20-1 to TRBJ2-3; D possibly matches TRBD1 or TRBD2 (6 bases each). V gave up 5 bases and J gave up 0 bases, with 12 bases separating them. CDR3 length: 14 amino acids. Germline V gives CDR1 DFQATT, CDR2 SNEGSKA (reference sequence). The CDR3 DNA follows: TGCAGTGCTGCTCAGGGGACTAGCACAGATACGCAGTATTTT. Residues: CSAAQGTSTDTQYF.

This clonotype has only a few counts. The chain employs TRBV6-6 and TRBJ1-1; D gene uncertain. The CDR3 is 14 residues long. V lost 8 bases and J lost 0, with 13 bases in between. The germline CDR1 and CDR2 sequences are MNHNY and SVGAGI (reference sequence). CDR3 DNA sequence: TGTGCCAGCGGTGAGGGAAAAATGAACACTGAAGCTTTCTTT. It specifies CASGEGKMNTEAFF.

This chain links TRBV5-4 with TRBJ1-1; 7 bases are a match to TRBD1. Looked up from germline, CDR1 is SGHNT and CDR2 is YYREEE (reference sequence). Germline trimming cut 5 bases from V and 5 bases from J; bases unmatched to any gene: 9. The CDR3 loop spans 14 amino acids. CDR3 nucleotide sequence: TGTGCCAGCAGTCTGGGGCAGGGGGAGACTGAAGCTTTCTTT. Translation: CASSLGQGETEAFF.